This T cell receptor (beta chain) was observed in a study of cytotoxic CD8 clonotypes in ibrutinib-treated CLL. Looking at the study overall: Patients attained 25 or so partial and 2 complete responses; at median roughly 73 months, around 15 remained remitted while 12 progressed.

As concerns this clone: Its antigen is undetermined.

Sequencing used immunoSEQ multiplex PCR; TCRdb keeps in-frame clones, though not all of them. There are about 140,000 clones in the sample; around 80% occur only once, and 6.5% to 8% lies in the top ten. Broader study findings: Measured clonality at baseline was greater than in age-matched healthy donors and tracked with circulating CD8+ T-cell counts.

The CDR3 runs 13 residues. Trimming shortened V by 5 bases and J by 6 bases, and 14 bases separated the two germline ends. Germline loops: CDR1 SEHNR, CDR2 FQNEAQ (reference sequence). This sequence joins TRBV7-9 and TRBJ2-7; perhaps D is TRBD1 or TRBD2 (6 bases each). This clonotype was obtained from a human donor with chronic lymphocytic leukemia. Sequenced material: PBMCs, taken after 36 months of ibrutinib treatment. CDR3: CASSPLGGSEQYF. CDR3 DNA sequence: TGTGCCAGCAGCCCACTGGGGGGCTCCGAGCAGTACTTC.